The 30 T cell receptor beta chains in this list originate from one sample, sequenced in a study of blood T cells in healthy people across ages. A second PCR, run for roughly 7 to 11 cycles, used a sample-barcoded 5' primer plus a J-beta primer mix. Each CDR3 protein gets one entry after TCRdb re-called the 5' RACE reads with MiXCR. The top ten clones hold approximately 0.71% of a sample with over a million distinct CDR3 sequences, under 30% of them seen once. A further study also used this sample, focusing on T cells of mothers and their children.

Sequenced sample: blood. The receptors come from a girl aged 2 to 9 in good health.

The rearrangement uses TRBV11-3 and TRBJ1-1; D is ambiguous. Germline V lookup: CDR1 SGHNT, CDR2 YENEEA. The CDR3 totals 14 residues. Deletions cut 0 bases from V and 5 bases from J, with 10 bases between. Written as DNA, the CDR3 is TGTGCCAGCAGCTTAGATGTCGCCTCAACTGAAGCTTTCTTT. It translates to CASSLDVASTEAFF.

The J gene is TRBJ2-1, the V gene TRBV7-3; 8 bases line up with TRBD2. Germline V gene data show CDR1 as SGHTA and CDR2 as FQGTGA. V was pared by 2 bases and J by 0 bases, with 9 bases of the junction left unmatched. The length of the CDR3 is 18 residues. The CDR3 loop reads CASSLVPGLESSYNEQFF. CDR3 DNA: TGTGCCAGCAGCTTAGTCCCGGGACTAGAGAGCTCCTACAATGAGCAGTTCTTC.

The CDR3 reads CSADQVTYEQYF. In DNA, the CDR3 is TGCAGTGCGGACCAGGTAACCTACGAGCAGTACTTC. The chain carries TRBV20-1 and TRBJ2-7; D unresolved. In germline, CDR1 is DFQATT, CDR2 SNEGSKA (reference sequence). CDR3 length: 12 amino acids. V dropped 6 bases and J dropped 2 bases, with 11 bases sitting between them.

The V and J genes are TRBV6-1 and TRBJ1-2; 7 nucleotides line up with TRBD1. Losses at the gene ends were 8 bases for V and 2 bases for J; bases not matched to a gene: 8. Germline CDR1 is MNHNS and CDR2 is SASEGT. This CDR3 has 14 amino acids. CDR3 protein: CASAREGANYGYTF. The CDR3 coding sequence is TGTGCCAGCGCCAGAGAGGGGGCCAACTATGGCTACACCTTC.

The chain combines TRBV28 with TRBJ1-1, with 11 bases identical to TRBD1. V lost 8 bases and J lost 1; bases outside the gene matches: 12. Germline V lookup: CDR1 MDHEN, CDR2 SYDVKM. This CDR3 spans 17 amino acids. CDR3 region: CASPGTGGLSGNTEAFF. DNA for the CDR3: TGTGCCAGCCCCGGGACAGGGGGTTTATCTGGGAACACTGAAGCTTTCTTT.

This clonotype came up a few times. The J gene is TRBJ2-5, the V gene TRBV7-2; D possibly uses TRBD1 or TRBD2 (5 bases each). CDR3 length equals 16 residues. Germline-derived CDR1 and CDR2 are SGHTA and FQGNSA. V lost 4 bases and J 0 bases, leaving 15 bases between the germline ends. CDR3 amino acids: CASSSTPGRYQETQYF. CDR3 nucleotide sequence: TGTGCCAGCAGCTCTACCCCGGGACGGTACCAAGAGACCCAGTACTTC.

The chain couples TRBV6-5 to TRBJ2-7; TRBD1 agrees at 7 bases. CDR1 and CDR2 from the germline V gene are MNHEY and SVGAGI. Trimming removed 6 bases from V and 5 bases from J; junction bases left unmatched: 4. The CDR3 sequence is 12 residues long. The CDR3 coding sequence is TGTGCCAGCAGCCAGGGGGAGAACGAGCAGTACTTC. Protein product: CASSQGENEQYF.

This clonotype was seen more than once but under ten times. The rearrangement uses TRBV7-3 and TRBJ1-1, with D possibly matching TRBD1 (5 bases). V was trimmed by 5 bases and J by 5 bases, leaving 15 bases between them. From germline, CDR1 is SGHTA and CDR2 FQGTGA. The CDR3 has 14 amino acids. This CDR3 reads CASSLREGVTEAFF. As DNA, the CDR3 is TGTGCCAGCAGCCTCAGGGAGGGCGTGACTGAAGCTTTCTTT.

V usage is TRBV15 and J usage is TRBJ2-5, with 7 bases matching TRBD2. V trimming: 1 base; J trimming: 3 bases; junction bases outside the gene matches: 8. Germline V gene lookup returns CDR1 LNHNV and CDR2 YYDKDF (reference sequence). The CDR3 contains 16 residues. This chain's CDR3 is CATSRGPGGLEETQYF. Written as DNA, the CDR3 is TGTGCCACCAGCAGAGGTCCCGGGGGGTTAGAAGAGACCCAGTACTTC.

The chain combines TRBV7-9 with TRBJ2-1; 8 bases align to TRBD2. V trimming: 5 bases; J trimming: 4 bases; junction bases outside the gene matches: 13. Germline V gives CDR1 SEHNR, CDR2 FQNEAQ (reference sequence). This CDR3 has 17 residues. Written as DNA, the CDR3 is TGTGCCAGCAGCCAAATGGGGGTAGCGGGGCCTTACAATGAGCAGTTCTTC. Residues: CASSQMGVAGPYNEQFF. Full variable domain (remainder filled in from reference TRBV7-9 and TRBJ2-1): DTGVSQNPRHKITKRGQNVTFRCDPISEHNRLYWYRQTLGQGPEFLTYFQNEAQLEKSRLLSDRFSAERPKGSFSTLEIQRTEQGDSAMYLCASSQMGVAGPYNEQFFGPGTRLTVL.

This clonotype has more than one count but fewer than ten. The CDR3 region is CASSLRDTLGPNTGELFF. Here the CDR3 DNA reads TGTGCCAGCAGTCTCCGGGACACCCTTGGTCCGAACACCGGGGAGCTGTTTTTT. The rearrangement links TRBV6-1 to TRBJ2-2; D is possibly TRBD1 (6 bases). Germline lookup yields CDR1 MNHNS and CDR2 SASEGT. The CDR3 runs 18 residues. V lost 5 bases and J lost 0, with 19 bases in between.

Only a few counts were recorded for this clonotype. The V and J genes are TRBV4-1 and TRBJ1-2; no firm D call. Trimming pared 4 bases from V and 3 bases from J, leaving 18 bases between. Germline CDR1 reads MGHRA; CDR2 reads YSYEKL. The CDR3 consists of 16 residues. The CDR3 protein is CASSPPGEGGDYGYTF. The CDR3 region has the DNA TGCGCCAGCAGCCCCCCTGGAGAGGGCGGGGACTATGGCTACACCTTC.

This chain uses TRBV13 with TRBJ2-1, with 7 bases lining up with TRBD2. With V trimmed by 0 bases and J by 7 bases, 9 bases remained unmatched. The CDR3 loop spans 16 amino acids. The V gene's germline CDR1 is PRHDT and CDR2 FYEKMQ (reference sequence). The CDR3 protein is CASSLGGGGLRNEQFF. The CDR3 DNA reads as TGTGCCAGCAGCTTAGGTGGCGGGGGTTTGAGGAATGAGCAGTTCTTC.

This clonotype was seen only a few times. This chain links TRBV5-6 with TRBJ1-4, with TRBD1 identical over 7 bases. The V gene end was trimmed by 3 bases and the J gene end by 6 bases; junction bases not matched to a gene: 8. CDR1 and CDR2 from the germline V gene are SGHDT and YYEEEE. This CDR3 comprises 15 residues. The CDR3 spells CASSSADRVYEKLFF. The CDR3 nucleotides read TGTGCCAGCAGCTCCGCCGACAGGGTCTATGAAAAACTGTTTTTT. Full variable domain (outside the CDR3, taken from reference TRBV5-6 and TRBJ1-4): DAGVTQSPTHLIKTRGQQVTLRCSPKSGHDTVSWYQQALGQGPQFIFQYYEEEERQRGNFPDRFSGHQFPNYSSELNVNALLLGDSALYLCASSSADRVYEKLFFGSGTQLSVL.

This clonotype was found a few times. CDR3 in DNA: TGTGCCAGCAGTTTTTACGGGGAAGAAGAGACCCAGTACTTC. This gives the protein CASSFYGEEETQYF. The V call is TRBV12-3 or TRBV12-4, the J call TRBJ2-5; D might be TRBD2 (5 bases). Trimming took 3 bases from V and 3 from J, leaving 11 bases between them. The length of the CDR3 is 14 residues.

The chain links TRBV9 to TRBJ2-1; tentative D call: TRBD1 (6 bases). The DNA end is more similar to TRBJ2-7, so the J call may be wrong. The CDR3 totals 14 residues. Germline V gene data show CDR1 as SGDLS and CDR2 as YYNGEE. This CDR3 reads CASIWRDRSYEQYF. CDR3 sequence (DNA): TGTGCCAGCATCTGGCGAGACAGGTCTTACGAGCAGTACTTC.

V usage is TRBV4-1 and J usage is TRBJ2-7; 7 nucleotides line up with TRBD1. V dropped 3 bases and J dropped 2; count of bases not matched to a gene: 10. The CDR3 is made up of 16 amino acids. Germline CDR1 and CDR2: MGHRA and YSYEKL. Here the CDR3 reads CASSQFWGQQAYEQYF. The CDR3 bases are TGCGCCAGCAGCCAGTTTTGGGGACAGCAAGCCTACGAGCAGTACTTC.

The chain combines TRBV5-1 with TRBJ2-7; no clear D gene. The germline CDR1 and CDR2 sequences are SGHRS and YFSETQ. This CDR3 region has 10 residues. V gave up 7 bases and J gave up 6 bases, with 8 bases separating them. CDR3 bases: TGCGCCAGCTGTCCCAGCGAGCAGTACTTC. It translates to CASCPSEQYF. Drawing the rest from reference TRBV5-1 and TRBJ2-7, the complete variable domain is KAGVTQTPRYLIKTRGQQVTLSCSPISGHRSVSWYQQTPGQGLQFLFEYFSETQRNKGNFPGRFSGRQFSNSRSEMNVSTLELGDSALYLCASCPSEQYFGPGTRLTVT.

The rearrangement links TRBV10-3 to TRBJ2-1; D may be TRBD2 (5 bases). This CDR3 region has 13 residues. Germline values: CDR1 ENHRY, CDR2 SYGVKD. Trimming left V 3 bases short and J 10 bases short, with 13 bases between. CDR3 sequence: CAISELIREEQFF. In DNA form, the CDR3 reads TGTGCCATCAGTGAACTTATTAGGGAGGAGCAGTTCTTC.

This chain uses TRBV9 with TRBJ1-4, with no clear D. The V gene's germline CDR1 is SGDLS and CDR2 YYNGEE. This CDR3 is built from 15 residues. Trimming pared 0 bases from V and 7 bases from J, leaving 13 bases between. The CDR3 is CASSVGAKEGEKLFF. As DNA, the CDR3 is TGTGCCAGCAGCGTAGGGGCAAAAGAGGGTGAAAAACTGTTTTTT.

This clonotype was recorded many times. The chain joins TRBV5-1 to TRBJ2-5; a weak D match, TRBD1 (5 bases). Germline V CDR1 and CDR2: SGHRS, YFSETQ. There are 13 residues in the CDR3. The ends were cut back, 0 bases at V and 5 bases at J, with 8 bases in the middle. The CDR3 protein is CASSLDRPETQYF. CDR3 DNA: TGCGCCAGCAGCTTGGACAGGCCGGAGACCCAGTACTTC.

This clonotype has a count of ten or more. The V call is TRBV7-9, the J call TRBJ1-1, with 9 bases aligning to TRBD1. The CDR3 spans 13 residues. Germline assignment: CDR1 SEHNR and CDR2 FQNEAQ (reference sequence). Trimming cost V 5 bases and J 4 bases; bases outside gene matches: 2. Here the CDR3 DNA reads TGTGCCAGCAGCGGACAGGGGATCACTGAAGCTTTCTTT. Protein product: CASSGQGITEAFF.

In its sample, this clonotype was seen a few times. A read error may account for a junction end that differs from germline. The rearrangement joins TRBV4-1 to TRBJ2-7; D is ambiguous. Germline V gene lookup returns CDR1 MGHRA and CDR2 YSYEKL. The CDR3 consists of 15 residues. This CDR3 reads CANSQLLVKSYEQYF. The CDR3 DNA sequence: TGCGCCAACAGCCAACTTCTAGTAAAGTCCTACGAGCAGTACTTC.

V is TRBV7-9 and J is TRBJ1-2, with unresolved D. Germline assignment: CDR1 SEHNR and CDR2 FQNEAQ (reference sequence). The CDR3 has 15 amino acids. Deletions cut 5 bases from V and 1 base from J, with 14 bases between. The chain's CDR3 is CASSPAGPINYGYTF. The CDR3 DNA reads as TGTGCCAGCAGCCCTGCCGGGCCCATTAACTATGGCTACACCTTC.

This clonotype was counted between two and nine times. J is TRBJ2-5 and V is TRBV2; TRBD1 matches 8 bases. The CDR3 is made up of 13 amino acids. The germline V gene encodes CDR1 SNHLY and CDR2 FYNNEI. V trimming: 8 bases; J trimming: 5 bases; junction bases outside the gene matches: 7. The CDR3 loop is CASRDRFLETQYF. The CDR3 DNA reads as TGTGCCAGCCGGGACAGGTTTTTGGAGACCCAGTACTTC. The entire variable domain, with the rest obtained from reference TRBV2 and TRBJ2-5, is as follows: EPEVTQTPSHQVTQMGQEVILRCVPISNHLYFYWYRQILGQKVEFLVSFYNNEISEKSEIFDDQFSVERPDGSNFTLKIRSTKLEDSAMYFCASRDRFLETQYFGPGTRLLVL.

V and J are TRBV7-2 and TRBJ2-1, with D possibly matching TRBD2 (6 bases). V was shortened by 0 bases and J by 2 bases, with 11 bases between the two germline ends. CDR3 length equals 16 residues. Germline CDR1 is SGHTA and CDR2 is FQGNSA. The CDR3 region is CASSLAPGLAYNEQFF. DNA for the CDR3: TGTGCCAGCAGCTTAGCCCCGGGACTCGCCTACAATGAGCAGTTCTTC.

Notes on this clonotype: Mismatch with germline at one junction end may stem from a read error. J is TRBJ2-7 and V is TRBV7-8, with 8 bases identical to TRBD1. Germline values: CDR1 SGHVS, CDR2 FQNEAQ. The CDR3 totals 13 residues. The CDR3 is CASRDRFFYEQYF. The DNA for the CDR3 is TGCGCCAGCAGGGACAGGTTCTTCTACGAGCAGTACTTC.

This clonotype was detected once. One end of the junction does not line up with germline, which may come from a read error. The V and J genes are TRBV7-2 and TRBJ2-3; TRBD2 matches at 7 bases. The CDR3 totals 14 residues. CDR1 is SGHTA, CDR2 FQGNSA, per germline. As DNA, the CDR3 is TGTGCCAGCAGCATAGCAGCGGGATCAGATACGCAGTATTTT. It encodes CASSIAAGSDTQYF.

This clonotype was recorded at least ten times. A junction boundary mismatches the germline segment, possibly from a read error. The chain combines TRBV29-1 with TRBJ1-2; TRBD1 matches 7 bases. The CDR3 contains 13 residues. Germline V lookup: CDR1 SQVTM, CDR2 ANQGSEA. CDR3 nucleotide sequence: TGCAGCGTCCGACAGGGAGGATCCTATGGTTACACCTTC. Protein product: CSVRQGGSYGYTF.

V is TRBV6-1 and J is TRBJ2-5; 7 nucleotides agree with TRBD2. Gene TRBJ2-1 matches the end of the DNA better, so the J call may be wrong. The CDR3 has 13 residues. The germline CDR1 and CDR2 sequences are MNHNS and SASEGT. The CDR3 is CAARSSGYNEQFF. The CDR3, as DNA: TGTGCCGCACGGTCTAGCGGATACAATGAGCAGTTCTTC.